The subject of this entry is one T cell receptor beta chain. These data belong to a study of PD-1 blockade in mismatch repair-deficient tumors. This table comes from immunoSEQ multiplex PCR, and its TCRdb copy is limited to in-frame clones, with some not included. The sample lists about 51,000 clones; 81% were seen once. This sample comprised peripheral blood, obtained roughly 20 weeks after starting pembrolizumab. The TCR sequence derives from an adult with mismatch repair-deficient cancer.

The CDR3 nucleotides read TGCAGCGTTGCCGAGTCCCAAGAGACCCAGTACTTC. This encodes CSVAESQETQYF. V gene TRBV29-1 combines with J gene TRBJ2-5, with unresolved D. The CDR3 runs to 12 residues. V dropped 4 bases and J dropped 1 base, with 7 bases sitting between them. The germline V gene encodes CDR1 SQVTM and CDR2 ANQGSEA.